This T cell receptor (beta chain) was sequenced in a study of early T cells in non-severe SARS-CoV-2 infection. On the study more broadly: From unsorted whole blood, bulk RNA was sequenced, and the chains remained unpaired. General study findings and limits: Private and CD4 specificities were missed by VDJdb matching, which favored anti-spike CD8 responses.

As part of library construction, unique molecular identifiers were attached to individual cDNA molecules. TCRdb analysed the 5' RACE reads with MiXCR anew, one entry per CDR3 protein. The sample has tens of thousands of distinct CDR3 sequences; 9.3% are singletons. The table lists this clonotype with a few counts. Its antigen is not identified. The sequenced sample consisted of whole blood. The receptor was isolated from an adult who was a healthcare worker with PCR-confirmed SARS-CoV-2 infection or an uninfected control (not recorded which).

The CDR3 bases are TGCAGTGCCCTCGAGGCCAGCCTGACCCAGTACTTC. Amino acid sequence: CSALEASLTQYF. The gene calls are TRBV20-1 and TRBJ2-5, with no clear D. The germline V gene has CDR1 DFQATT and CDR2 SNEGSKA (reference sequence). The length of the CDR3 is 12 residues. Trimming took off 6 bases at V and 7 bases at J, with 15 bases between the two ends.